Listed here is a single T cell receptor (beta chain). CDR1 and CDR2 from the germline V gene are DFQATT and SNEGSKA (reference sequence). The CDR3 spans 14 residues. With V trimmed by 1 base and J by 10 bases, 7 bases remained unmatched. This record comes from a study of identical twins. cDNA carried unique molecular identifiers, and a universal primer site was added by template switching. TCRdb reprocessed the 5' RACE reads via MiXCR and lists one record per CDR3 protein. The data show some 1,600,000 distinct CDR3 sequences, 25% to 35% seen once. The V call is TRBV20-1, the J call TRBJ2-3, with TRBD2 matching 11 bases. The receptor comes from a newborn girl in good health. The specimen was cord blood. DNA for the CDR3: TGCAGTGCTAGAGCCTCTAGCGGGGGGACGGCGCAGTATTTT. It codes for CSARASSGGTAQYF.